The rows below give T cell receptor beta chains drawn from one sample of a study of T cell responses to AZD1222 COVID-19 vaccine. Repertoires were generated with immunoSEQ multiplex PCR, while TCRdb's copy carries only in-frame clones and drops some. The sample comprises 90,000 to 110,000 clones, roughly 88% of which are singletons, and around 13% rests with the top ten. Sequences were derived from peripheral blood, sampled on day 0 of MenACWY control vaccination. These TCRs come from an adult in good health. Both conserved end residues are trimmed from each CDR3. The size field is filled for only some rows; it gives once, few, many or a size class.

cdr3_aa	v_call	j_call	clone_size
ASSLQGNQPQH	TRBV6-2/TRBV6-3	TRBJ1-5	-
ASSQDLGGHYTGELF	TRBV3-1/TRBV3-2	TRBJ2-2	-
ASSHGSVRGTEAF	TRBV3-1/TRBV3-2	TRBJ1-1	-
ASSLDRGDGYT	TRBV18	TRBJ1-2	-
ASSQEGRESEKLF	TRBV4-3	TRBJ1-4	-
ASGGGHNYGYT	TRBV6-5	TRBJ1-2	-
ASSYSTAGGPRDEQY	TRBV6-2/TRBV6-3	TRBJ2-7	-
ASSFLRGTSGRLDTQY	TRBV28	TRBJ2-3	-
ASSVTSGSLYEQY	TRBV6-4	TRBJ2-7	-
ASSLGVQGEVTEAF	TRBV7-8	TRBJ1-1	-
ASGLTGGSYEQY	TRBV7-9	TRBJ2-7	few
AWSPVLERGFRSNQPQH	TRBV30	TRBJ1-5	-
ASSFDQVSNTQY	TRBV7-2	TRBJ2-3	-
ASSSTGRGQPQH	TRBV16	TRBJ1-5	few
ASPPPGRTSTDTQY	TRBV28	TRBJ2-3	-
ASSPGTGATAIYEQY	TRBV5-6	TRBJ2-7	-
ASSWASGEVDTQY	TRBV7-2	TRBJ2-3	-
AISGGAGDYTEAF	TRBV10-3	TRBJ1-1	-
ASSLRIAGASRTGELF	TRBV7-8	TRBJ2-2	few
ASRGPYSYEQY	TRBV11-1	TRBJ2-7	-
ASSQLQGSRVSGSYT	TRBV4-1	TRBJ1-2	-
ASSYSGGPTEAF	TRBV6-5	TRBJ1-1	few
ASSAGTGDYNEQF	TRBV6-4	TRBJ2-1	once
AEGMDVNTEAF	TRBV2	TRBJ1-1	-
ASSQDQGRANEKLF	TRBV4-3	TRBJ1-4	-